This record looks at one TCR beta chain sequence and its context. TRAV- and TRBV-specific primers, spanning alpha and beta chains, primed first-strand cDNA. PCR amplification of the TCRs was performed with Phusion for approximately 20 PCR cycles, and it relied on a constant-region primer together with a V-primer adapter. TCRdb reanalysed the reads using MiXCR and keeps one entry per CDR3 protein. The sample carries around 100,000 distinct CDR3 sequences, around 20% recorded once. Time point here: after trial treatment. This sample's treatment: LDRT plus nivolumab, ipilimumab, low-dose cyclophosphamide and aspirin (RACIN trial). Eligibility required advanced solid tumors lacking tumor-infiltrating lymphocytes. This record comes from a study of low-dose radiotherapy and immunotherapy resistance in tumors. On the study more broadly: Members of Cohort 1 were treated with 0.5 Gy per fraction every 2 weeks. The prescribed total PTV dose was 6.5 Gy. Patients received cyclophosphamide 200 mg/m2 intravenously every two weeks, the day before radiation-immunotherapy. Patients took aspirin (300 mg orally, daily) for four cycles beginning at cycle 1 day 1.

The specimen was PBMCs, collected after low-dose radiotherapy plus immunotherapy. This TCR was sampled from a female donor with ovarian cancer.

CDR3 residues: CASSLEALGTDTQYF. In nucleotides, the CDR3 is TGCGCCAGCAGCTTGGAGGCCTTGGGAACAGATACGCAGTATTTT. The chain recombines TRBV5-1 with TRBJ2-3; D remains ambiguous. V lost 0 bases and J lost 3, with 11 bases in between. CDR1 SGHRS and CDR2 YFSETQ come from the germline V gene. This CDR3 contains 15 residues.